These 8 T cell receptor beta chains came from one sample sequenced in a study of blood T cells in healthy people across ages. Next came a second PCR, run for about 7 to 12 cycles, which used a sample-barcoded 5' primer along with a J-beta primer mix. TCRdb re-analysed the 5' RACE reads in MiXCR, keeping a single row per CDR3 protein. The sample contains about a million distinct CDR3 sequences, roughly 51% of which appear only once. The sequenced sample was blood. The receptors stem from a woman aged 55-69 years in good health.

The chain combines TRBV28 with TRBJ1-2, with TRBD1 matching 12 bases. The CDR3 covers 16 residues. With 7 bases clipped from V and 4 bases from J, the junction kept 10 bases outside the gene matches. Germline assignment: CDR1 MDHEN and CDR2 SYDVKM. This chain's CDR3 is CASMGGPGQGAYGYTF. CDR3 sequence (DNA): TGTGCCAGCATGGGCGGTCCGGGACAGGGGGCCTATGGCTACACCTTC.

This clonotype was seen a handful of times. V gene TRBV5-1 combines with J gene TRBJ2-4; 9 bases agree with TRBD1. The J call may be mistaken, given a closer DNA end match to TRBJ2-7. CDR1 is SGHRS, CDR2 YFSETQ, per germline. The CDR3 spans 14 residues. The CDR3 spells CASSATGTGYEQYF. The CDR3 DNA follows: TGCGCCAGCAGCGCAACCGGGACAGGGTACGAGCAGTACTTC.

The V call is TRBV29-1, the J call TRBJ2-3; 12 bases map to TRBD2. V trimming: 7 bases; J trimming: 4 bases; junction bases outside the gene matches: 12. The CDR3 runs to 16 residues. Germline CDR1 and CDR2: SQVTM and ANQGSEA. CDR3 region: CSASPSGGAIADTQYF. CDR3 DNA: TGCAGCGCCTCACCTAGCGGGGGGGCCATCGCAGATACGCAGTATTTT.

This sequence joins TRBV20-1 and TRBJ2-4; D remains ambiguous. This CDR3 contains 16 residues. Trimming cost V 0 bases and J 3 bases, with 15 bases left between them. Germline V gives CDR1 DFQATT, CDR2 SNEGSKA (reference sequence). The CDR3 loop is CSARELLYLDKNIQYF. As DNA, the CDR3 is TGCAGTGCTAGAGAACTGCTTTACTTGGACAAAAACATTCAGTACTTC.

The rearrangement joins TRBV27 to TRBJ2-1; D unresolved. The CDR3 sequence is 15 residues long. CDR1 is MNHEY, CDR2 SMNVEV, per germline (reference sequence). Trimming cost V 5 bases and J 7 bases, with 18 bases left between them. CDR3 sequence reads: CASSGKPTAWNEQFF. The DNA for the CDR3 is TGTGCCAGCAGTGGAAAACCCACGGCATGGAATGAGCAGTTCTTC.

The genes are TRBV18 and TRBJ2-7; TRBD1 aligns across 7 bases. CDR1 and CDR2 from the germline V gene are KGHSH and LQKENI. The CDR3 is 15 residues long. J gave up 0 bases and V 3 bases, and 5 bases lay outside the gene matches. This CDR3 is CASSPGQSSSYEQYF. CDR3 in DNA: TGTGCCAGCTCACCGGGACAGTCTAGCTCCTACGAGCAGTACTTC.

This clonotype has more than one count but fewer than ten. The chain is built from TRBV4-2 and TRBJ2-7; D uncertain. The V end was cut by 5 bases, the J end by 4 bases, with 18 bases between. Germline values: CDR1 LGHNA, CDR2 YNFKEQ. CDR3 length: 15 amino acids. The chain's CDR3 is CASSEGSTLQYEQYF. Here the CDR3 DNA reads TGTGCCAGCAGCGAAGGGTCAACCCTTCAATACGAGCAGTACTTC.

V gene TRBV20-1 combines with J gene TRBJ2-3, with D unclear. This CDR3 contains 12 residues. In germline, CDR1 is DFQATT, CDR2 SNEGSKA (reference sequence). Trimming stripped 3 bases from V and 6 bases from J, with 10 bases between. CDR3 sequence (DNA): TGCAGTGCTAGTTTCGGCCCCGATACGCAGTATTTT. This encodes CSASFGPDTQYF.